A selection of T cell receptor beta chains follows, all from one sample in a study of cytomegalovirus exposure and HLA in healthy donors. Clones were read by immunoSEQ multiplex PCR, and TCRdb kept only the in-frame ones, dropping some. The sample consists of some 87,000 clones, around 70% of them appearing once. Material for sequencing was PBMCs. Receptors originate from a woman aged 50 to 60 in good health and CMV-seropositive. The CDR3 runs from the conserved cysteine through the conserved F or W. D genes are given only for firm matches. Clone size, where shown, is once, few, many, or a class for clones that have expanded.

J gene: TRBJ2-5
D gene: -
clone size: -
V gene: TRBV2
CDR3 protein: CASSFLGRETQYF
CDR3 DNA: TGTGCCAGCAGTTTTCTCGGGAGAGAGACCCAGTACTTC

J gene: TRBJ1-4
D gene: TRBD1
clone size: few
V gene: TRBV10-3
CDR3 protein: CAISNKASGGAREKLFF
CDR3 DNA: TGTGCCATCAGTAATAAAGCCTCAGGGGGCGCGAGGGAAAAACTGTTTTTT

J gene: TRBJ2-5
D gene: -
clone size: -
V gene: TRBV4-1
CDR3 protein: CASSQVEGKTQYF
CDR3 DNA: TGCGCCAGCAGCCAAGTGGAGGGGAAGACCCAGTACTTC

J gene: TRBJ1-2
D gene: -
clone size: -
V gene: TRBV5-4
CDR3 protein: CASSFAQGLSNYGYTF
CDR3 DNA: TGTGCCAGCAGCTTCGCACAGGGCCTCTCTAACTATGGCTACACCTTC

J gene: TRBJ2-1
D gene: TRBD2
clone size: -
V gene: TRBV27
CDR3 protein: CASTGSGRAWNEQFF
CDR3 DNA: TGTGCCAGCACTGGGTCGGGGAGGGCTTGGAATGAGCAGTTCTTC

J gene: TRBJ2-3
D gene: -
clone size: -
V gene: TRBV9
CDR3 protein: CASSVEGGADTQYF
CDR3 DNA: TGTGCCAGCAGCGTAGAGGGGGGGGCAGATACGCAGTATTTT

J gene: TRBJ2-7
D gene: TRBD1
clone size: -
V gene: TRBV28
CDR3 protein: CASSLQRQGFRQYF
CDR3 DNA: TGTGCCAGCAGTTTGCAGAGACAGGGTTTTAGGCAGTACTTC

J gene: TRBJ2-7
D gene: TRBD2
clone size: -
V gene: TRBV5-4
CDR3 protein: CASTLGGVAGGREQYF
CDR3 DNA: TGTGCCAGCACCCTCGGGGGAGTAGCGGGAGGGCGGGAGCAGTACTTC

J gene: TRBJ1-4
D gene: TRBD1
clone size: -
V gene: TRBV6-1
CDR3 protein: CASRALRGQVEKLFF
CDR3 DNA: TGTGCCAGCAGAGCCCTCAGGGGGCAGGTTGAAAAACTGTTTTTT

J gene: TRBJ2-2
D gene: TRBD2
clone size: -
V gene: TRBV7-9
CDR3 protein: CSSSLARAGLVRTGELFF
CDR3 DNA: TGTTCCAGCAGCTTAGCGAGAGCGGGACTAGTTCGCACCGGGGAGCTGTTTTTT

J gene: TRBJ2-7
D gene: TRBD1
clone size: few
V gene: TRBV5-4
CDR3 protein: CASSLAGTVASYEQYF
CDR3 DNA: TGTGCCAGCAGCTTGGCCGGGACAGTCGCCTCCTACGAGCAGTACTTC

J gene: TRBJ2-7
D gene: -
clone size: -
V gene: TRBV28
CDR3 protein: CASSLGNRARYEQYF
CDR3 DNA: TGTGCCAGCAGTTTGGGAAACAGGGCCAGGTACGAGCAGTACTTC

J gene: TRBJ2-7
D gene: TRBD1
clone size: -
V gene: TRBV14
CDR3 protein: CASSVYRGSSYEQYF
CDR3 DNA: TGTGCCAGCAGCGTTTACAGGGGGAGCTCCTACGAGCAGTACTTC

J gene: TRBJ1-3
D gene: -
clone size: -
V gene: TRBV28
CDR3 protein: CASSLNGGSGNTIYF
CDR3 DNA: TGTGCCAGCAGTTTAAACGGCGGCTCTGGAAACACCATATATTTT

J gene: TRBJ2-2
D gene: -
clone size: -
V gene: TRBV9
CDR3 protein: CASSVAYRAAGELFF
CDR3 DNA: TGTGCCAGCAGCGTAGCTTACAGGGCAGCCGGGGAGCTGTTTTTT

J gene: TRBJ2-7
D gene: -
clone size: -
V gene: TRBV10-1
CDR3 protein: CASSDRSFEQYF
CDR3 DNA: TGCGCCAGCAGTGATCGGTCCTTCGAGCAGTACTTC

J gene: TRBJ1-2
D gene: TRBD1
clone size: -
V gene: TRBV10-3
CDR3 protein: CAISESPGTGDGYTF
CDR3 DNA: TGTGCCATCAGTGAATCCCCCGGGACAGGGGACGGCTACACCTTC

J gene: TRBJ2-3
D gene: -
clone size: -
V gene: TRBV5-1
CDR3 protein: CASADSIGRTDTQYF
CDR3 DNA: TGCGCCAGCGCCGACTCCATAGGCCGCACAGATACGCAGTATTTT

J gene: TRBJ1-2
D gene: -
clone size: few
V gene: TRBV7-2
CDR3 protein: CASSAGVYGYTF
CDR3 DNA: TGTGCCAGCAGCGCCGGGGTCTATGGCTACACCTTC

J gene: TRBJ2-3
D gene: -
clone size: -
V gene: TRBV28
CDR3 protein: CASSLVLLDTQYF
CDR3 DNA: TGTGCCAGCAGTTTAGTATTACTAGATACGCAGTATTTT

J gene: TRBJ1-2
D gene: TRBD1
clone size: few
V gene: TRBV9
CDR3 protein: CASRFGTVDGYTF
CDR3 DNA: TGTGCCAGCAGATTCGGGACAGTCGATGGCTACACCTTC

J gene: TRBJ2-7
D gene: TRBD2
clone size: -
V gene: TRBV7-8
CDR3 protein: CASSLGGRSSGTVQYF
CDR3 DNA: TGTGCCAGCAGCTTAGGCGGGCGGTCTAGCGGGACAGTGCAGTACTTC

J gene: TRBJ2-3
D gene: TRBD1
clone size: -
V gene: TRBV5-4
CDR3 protein: CASSWGQALSTDTQYF
CDR3 DNA: TGTGCCAGCAGCTGGGGACAGGCCCTAAGCACAGATACGCAGTATTTT

J gene: TRBJ2-5
D gene: -
clone size: -
V gene: TRBV5-1
CDR3 protein: CASSLGHLQETQYF
CDR3 DNA: TGCGCCAGCAGCTTGGGACATCTCCAAGAGACCCAGTACTTC

J gene: TRBJ2-7
D gene: -
clone size: few
V gene: TRBV7-9
CDR3 protein: CASSPGRASHEQYF
CDR3 DNA: TGTGCCAGCAGCCCCGGAAGGGCTAGCCACGAGCAGTACTTC

J gene: TRBJ1-1
D gene: -
clone size: once
V gene: TRBV4-1
CDR3 protein: CASSQVKGGGMDTEAFF
CDR3 DNA: TGCGCCAGCAGCCAAGTTAAAGGGGGTGGTATGGACACTGAAGCTTTCTTT

J gene: TRBJ2-3
D gene: TRBD2
clone size: few
V gene: TRBV29-1
CDR3 protein: CSVDGGTSGRDTQYF
CDR3 DNA: TGCAGCGTCGACGGCGGGACTAGCGGGAGAGATACGCAGTATTTT